This TCR beta chain was identified in a study of blood T cell repertoires in COVID-19. Study at large: Samples came from the United States, Italy and Spain, spanning acute and convalescent COVID-19. PBMCs, B-cell-depleted T cells, or T cells provided the cDNA or gDNA that made up the material.

The table came from immunoSEQ multiplex PCR; TCRdb's copy has only in-frame clones and leaves some out. This table holds over 45,000 clones, 82% found once. Germline values: CDR1 MDHEN, CDR2 SYDVKM. The V end lost 5 bases, the J end lost 5 bases, and 21 bases lay between the germline ends. The CDR3 has 16 amino acids. This receptor was taken from a man in his forties with acute or convalescent COVID-19. This chain links TRBV28 with TRBJ2-5; possible D gene TRBD1, 5 bases. What was sequenced was peripheral blood. Here the CDR3 reads CASSRRQPRRGETQYF. CDR3 sequence (DNA): TGTGCCAGCAGTCGGAGACAGCCTAGACGTGGGGAGACCCAGTACTTC.